The 23 T cell receptor beta chains given below trace back to one sample, sequenced in a study of PD-1 blockade in mismatch repair-deficient tumors. Assay: immunoSEQ multiplex PCR; the TCRdb copy retains only in-frame clones and omits some. The table lists 14,000 or so clones, 65% to 90% of them singletons. The material sequenced was PBMCs, taken approximately 14 weeks after starting pembrolizumab. Source of these receptors: an adult with mismatch repair-deficient cancer.

The CDR3: CASIVRTRFPSSYEQYF. CDR3 nucleotides: TGTGCCAGCATCGTCAGGACTCGCTTCCCGAGCTCCTACGAGCAGTACTTC. The J gene is TRBJ2-7, the V gene TRBV2; tentative D call: TRBD2 (5 bases). From germline, CDR1 is SNHLY and CDR2 FYNNEI. This CDR3 is built from 17 residues. V was trimmed by 7 bases and J by 0 bases, leaving 22 bases between them.

This clone was detected only a few times. The rearrangement uses TRBV28 and TRBJ2-7; TRBD1 is a possible D gene (5 bases). CDR3 length: 13 residues. CDR1 MDHEN and CDR2 SYDVKM come from the germline V gene. Trimming shortened V by 6 bases and J by 0 bases, and 9 bases separated the two germline ends. CDR3 protein: CASSLQVSYEQYF. In DNA form, the CDR3 reads TGTGCCAGCAGCCTACAGGTCTCCTACGAGCAGTACTTC. Based on the CDR3 plus reference TRBV28 and TRBJ2-7, the full variable domain is DVKVTQSSRYLVKRTGEKVFLECVQDMDHENMFWYRQDPGLGLRLIYFSYDVKMKEKGDIPEGYSVSREKKERFSLILESASTNQTSMYLCASSLQVSYEQYFGPGTRLTVT.

This clone was counted a few times. The chain has TRBV5-1 and TRBJ2-7; TRBD2 is a possible D gene (6 bases). The germline CDR1 and CDR2 sequences are SGHRS and YFSETQ. The CDR3 has 15 residues. Trimming shortened V by 4 bases and J by 2 bases, and 16 bases separated the two germline ends. The CDR3 reads CASSPEGRETYEQYF. The CDR3 bases are TGCGCCAGCAGCCCGGAGGGCAGGGAAACCTACGAGCAGTACTTC.

V usage is TRBV21-1 and J usage is TRBJ2-3; the table's D call TRBD2 went unverified against the DNA. TRBV21-1 represents a pseudogene. There are 15 residues in the CDR3. CDR3 sequence: CASSKELRSTDTQYF. In DNA form, the CDR3 reads TGTGCCAGCAGCAAAGAACTGAGGAGCACAGATACGCAGTATTTT.

This chain connects TRBV25-1 to TRBJ2-1; 9 bases map to TRBD1. V was clipped by 6 bases and J by 3 bases; unmatched bases: 0. The CDR3 has 13 amino acids. Germline V gene sequence: CDR1 MGHDK, CDR2 SYGVNS. This chain's CDR3 is CASRTGGYNEQFF. The CDR3 nucleotides are TGTGCCAGCAGGACAGGGGGCTACAATGAGCAGTTCTTC.

This chain uses TRBV7-9 with TRBJ2-7; a possible D gene is TRBD2 (5 bases). The V end was cut by 4 bases, the J end by 4 bases, with 8 bases between. Germline V gives CDR1 SEHNR, CDR2 FQNEAQ (reference sequence). The CDR3 totals 12 residues. DNA for the CDR3: TGTGCCAGCAGCTCCTCGGGATACGAGCAGTACTTC. It translates to CASSSSGYEQYF.

V gene TRBV4-2 combines with J gene TRBJ2-3, with D uncertain. The CDR3 sequence is 13 residues long. CDR1 is LGHNA and CDR2 is YNFKEQ in the germline V gene. V shed 1 base and J shed 1 base, with 3 bases lying between them. The CDR3 is CASSQAGTDTQYF. Written as DNA, the CDR3 is TGTGCCAGCAGCCAAGCTGGCACAGATACGCAGTATTTT.

This clone was observed once. The rearrangement links TRBV5-1 to TRBJ2-1, with 9 bases lining up with TRBD2. Germline loops: CDR1 SGHRS, CDR2 YFSETQ. There are 15 residues in the CDR3. V was pared by 0 bases and J by 7 bases, with 5 bases of the junction left unmatched. The CDR3, as DNA: TGCGCCAGCAGCTTGGCCTACGCGGGAGGGAATGAGCAGTTCTTC. Its protein is CASSLAYAGGNEQFF.

This rearrangement joins TRBV5-1 to TRBJ2-7; 11 bases match TRBD2. Germline-derived CDR1 and CDR2 are SGHRS and YFSETQ. V gave up 0 bases and J gave up 4 bases; unmatched junction bases: 3. This CDR3 contains 15 residues. CDR3 in DNA: TGCGCCAGCAGCTTGGTCTCTAGCGGGAGGTACGAGCAGTACTTC. Translating it yields CASSLVSSGRYEQYF.

The chain recombines TRBV11-2 with TRBJ2-4; a weak D match, TRBD1 (5 bases). V was trimmed by 5 bases and J by 0 bases, leaving 11 bases between them. This CDR3 has 15 amino acids. CDR1 is SGHAT, CDR2 FQNNGV, per germline. This CDR3 is CASSPAGLAKNIQYF. The CDR3 bases are TGTGCCAGCAGCCCCGCAGGGCTAGCCAAAAACATTCAGTACTTC.

The chain combines TRBV28 with TRBJ2-7, with D tentatively TRBD2 (5 bases). Trimming cost V 5 bases and J 2 bases, with 16 bases left between them. The CDR3 spans 15 residues. Germline CDR1 and CDR2: MDHEN and SYDVKM. The CDR3 nucleotides are TGTGCCAGCAGTCTAATGCGGGTTCCGACCTACGAGCAGTACTTC. This gives the protein CASSLMRVPTYEQYF.

V gene TRBV28 combines with J gene TRBJ1-4, with D possibly being TRBD1 (5 bases). Germline V gene lookup returns CDR1 MDHEN and CDR2 SYDVKM. Trimming removed 9 bases from V and 7 bases from J, with 18 bases in between. The length of the CDR3 is 14 residues. As DNA, the CDR3 is TGTGCCAGTACCACCATGCGGGGGGGTGAAAAACTGTTTTTT. Protein: CASTTMRGGEKLFF.

The V call is TRBV2, the J call TRBJ1-2; no clear D gene. The germline V gene encodes CDR1 SNHLY and CDR2 FYNNEI. This CDR3 is built from 12 residues. V gave up 4 bases and J gave up 5 bases, with 8 bases separating them. This CDR3 reads CASSGASYGYTF. Written as DNA, the CDR3 is TGTGCCAGCAGTGGGGCTTCATATGGCTACACCTTC.

The chain joins TRBV5-1 to TRBJ1-4, with D possibly matching TRBD1 (5 bases). The CDR3 sequence is 16 residues long. The germline V and J ends were trimmed by 8 bases and 0 bases, with 17 bases remaining between them. Germline CDR1 is SGHRS and CDR2 is YFSETQ. The DNA of the CDR3 is TGCGCCAGTACGGGGGGACGGGGTCCAACTAATGAAAAACTGTTTTTT. Its translation: CASTGGRGPTNEKLFF.

The chain recombines TRBV5-4 with TRBJ2-1, with D unclear. The V gene's germline CDR1 is SGHNT and CDR2 YYREEE (reference sequence). V was pared by 6 bases and J by 6 bases, with 7 bases between. The CDR3 consists of 11 residues. The DNA of the CDR3 is TGTGCCAGCACCCTATTCAATGAGCAGTTCTTC. This sequence encodes CASTLFNEQFF.

The chain has TRBV4-1 and TRBJ2-1, with D maybe TRBD1 (5 bases). The CDR3 is 13 amino acids. V shed 2 bases and J shed 10 bases, with 12 bases lying between them. Germline V gene lookup returns CDR1 MGHRA and CDR2 YSYEKL. CDR3 sequence: CASSQQGVTEQFF. Here the CDR3 DNA reads TGCGCCAGCAGCCAACAAGGGGTGACCGAGCAGTTCTTC.

The rearrangement links TRBV6-6 to TRBJ2-5, with D possibly matching TRBD1 (5 bases). The V end lost 6 bases, the J end lost 2 bases, and 13 bases lay between the germline ends. From germline, CDR1 is MNHNY and CDR2 SVGAGI (reference sequence). The CDR3 has 14 amino acids. The CDR3 reads CASRTTGLQETQYF. The CDR3 nucleotides read TGTGCCAGCAGGACCACAGGTTTGCAAGAGACCCAGTACTTC.

This rearrangement joins TRBV12-5 to TRBJ2-1; 7 bases line up with TRBD2. V was clipped by 7 bases and J by 0 bases; unmatched bases: 15. CDR1 is LGHNT and CDR2 is FRNRAP in the germline V gene. The CDR3 spans 18 residues. CDR3 sequence: CASASNIGGRASYNEQFF. CDR3 nucleotides: TGTGCTAGTGCCAGCAATATCGGTGGGAGGGCCTCCTACAATGAGCAGTTCTTC.

Only a few counts were recorded for this clone. The chain recombines TRBV4-1 with TRBJ1-1, with D unresolved. CDR1 is MGHRA, CDR2 YSYEKL, per germline. This CDR3 region has 15 residues. V shed 1 base and J shed 3 bases, with 12 bases lying between them. The CDR3 here is CASSQVRGKHTEAFF. In DNA, the CDR3 is TGCGCCAGCAGCCAAGTTCGGGGAAAACACACTGAAGCTTTCTTT.

The V gene is TRBV15, the J gene TRBJ2-1, with D unclear. V gave up 1 base and J gave up 4 bases, with 11 bases separating them. From germline, CDR1 is LNHNV and CDR2 YYDKDF (reference sequence). This CDR3 is 15 amino acids long. CDR3 region: CATSRVGQVYNEQFF. In DNA, the CDR3 is TGTGCCACCAGCAGAGTTGGGCAGGTTTACAATGAGCAGTTCTTC.

V usage is TRBV19 and J usage is TRBJ1-1, with 11 bases identical to TRBD1. This CDR3 is 17 amino acids long. The germline CDR1 and CDR2 sequences are LNHDA and SQIVND (reference sequence). V lost 4 bases to trimming and J lost 5 bases; unmatched junction nucleotides: 12. Written as DNA, the CDR3 is TGTGCCAGTAGTACTACCAGGACAGGGGGCAGGCAGACTGAAGCTTTCTTT. It is translated as CASSTTRTGGRQTEAFF.

This chain uses TRBV15 with TRBJ1-5, with no clear D. The CDR3 consists of 14 residues. CDR1 is LNHNV, CDR2 YYDKDF, per germline (reference sequence). V was clipped by 0 bases and J by 6 bases, with 9 bases between them. CDR3 residues: CATSRDSVGQPQHF. The CDR3 bases are TGTGCCACCAGCAGAGATAGTGTCGGTCAGCCCCAGCATTTT.

The gene calls are TRBV2 and TRBJ1-1; 9 positions match TRBD1. The CDR3 loop spans 14 amino acids. The germline gives CDR1 SNHLY, CDR2 FYNNEI. V gave up 5 bases and J gave up 11 bases; unmatched junction bases: 12. The CDR3 DNA reads TGTGCCAGCAGTAGGGGACAGGGATTTAGCCGGGCTTTCTTT. Translated, it gives CASSRGQGFSRAFF.